This T cell receptor (beta chain) was captured in a study of shared clonotypes between healthy human individuals. All donors qualified as healthy HIV-negative adults and had experienced no recent acute infections or vaccinations. From CD4+ cells came CD45RA+ naive and CD45RA-negative memory subsets. The CDR3 is made up of 11 amino acids. V lost 4 bases, J lost 17 bases, and 15 bases lay in between. Germline V gives CDR1 GTSNPN, CDR2 SVGIG (reference sequence). To note about this clone: What it recognizes is unknown.

Study observations and caveats: Naive subsets generally exceeded memory subsets in estimated richness. Shared clonotypes: about 4.6% naive CD4, roughly 3.5% naive CD8, about 2.5% memory CD4, 0.35% to 0.5% memory CD8.

Some clones are missing from TCRdb's copy, which holds only in-frame ones; the method was immunoSEQ multiplex PCR. The table has around 2.3 million clones, approximately 94% seen once. The chain combines TRBV30 with TRBJ1-6, with unresolved D. Sequenced material: naive CD4+ T cells sorted from blood. Described subset: CD45RA+ positively selected. The receptor comes from a young man in good health. CDR3 nucleotide sequence: TGTGCCTGGAACAACCGAATGAGAATCCACTTT. Translation: CAWNNRMRIHF.